The sequence of this TCR beta chain was determined in a study of T cells in tuberculosis. Unmatched junction bases numbered 9, after V lost 5 bases and J lost 9 bases. The CDR3 is 15 amino acids. CDR1 and CDR2 (germline): SGHVS, FNYEAQ. Repertoires were generated with immunoSEQ multiplex PCR, while TCRdb's copy carries only in-frame clones and drops some. The table records tens of thousands of clones, under 95% of them present only once. Stated time point: new active TB diagnosis, blood taken before or within 7 days of starting treatment. Sequencing was performed on PBMCs, taken at tuberculosis diagnosis. This clonotype originated in an adult with tuberculosis. Some clones in this sample may be carry-over from other donors' samples. This chain uses TRBV7-6 with TRBJ1-6, with 8 bases fitting TRBD1. The CDR3 protein is CASSRVTGGISPLHF. The CDR3 DNA follows: TGTGCCAGCAGCCGCGTTACAGGGGGGATTTCACCCCTCCACTTT.